The 29 T cell receptor beta chains below were found in one sample sequenced in a study of blood T cell repertoires in COVID-19. Assay: immunoSEQ multiplex PCR; the TCRdb copy retains only in-frame clones and omits some. The data show 200,000 to 250,000 clones, 70% to 90% seen once. Input material: peripheral blood. The receptors shown here come from a woman aged 18-29 years who had recovered from COVID-19.

The chain is built from TRBV10-1 and TRBJ2-1; 8 positions agree with TRBD2. The germline gives CDR1 WNHNN, CDR2 SYGVQD (reference sequence). The CDR3 is 15 amino acids. Unmatched junction bases numbered 5, after V lost 7 bases and J lost 0 bases. The CDR3 bases are TGCGCCAGCATCGAGCGGGGGAGCTCCTACAATGAGCAGTTCTTC. Its translation: CASIERGSSYNEQFF.

This clone was detected once. CDR3 nucleotide sequence: TGTGCCTGGTACGGACAGGGGTACGTCTATGGCTACACCTTC. The encoded protein is CAWYGQGYVYGYTF. The chain has TRBV30 and TRBJ1-2; the match to TRBD1 covers 9 bases. The J segment lost 4 bases and the V segment lost 5 bases, leaving 8 bases of the junction unmatched. CDR3 size: 14 residues. Germline V CDR1 and CDR2: GTSNPN, SVGIG (reference sequence).

The rearrangement uses TRBV5-1 and TRBJ1-1; 9 bases map to TRBD1. V shed 4 bases and J 4 bases; nucleotides not matched to a gene: 5. Germline-derived CDR1 and CDR2 are SGHRS and YFSETQ. There are 14 residues in the CDR3. CDR3 residues: CASSGTGGVTEAFF. The CDR3 nucleotides read TGCGCCAGCAGCGGAACAGGGGGCGTCACTGAAGCTTTCTTT.

In this sample, this clone turned up once. V gene TRBV20-1 combines with J gene TRBJ1-5; D is unclear. Looked up from germline, CDR1 is DFQATT and CDR2 is SNEGSKA (reference sequence). Trimming took 3 bases from V and 3 from J, leaving 15 bases between them. The CDR3 totals 15 residues. CDR3 in amino acids: CSASSFQVDNQPQHF. The CDR3 coding sequence is TGCAGTGCTAGTTCCTTCCAGGTTGACAATCAGCCCCAGCATTTT.

This clone was counted once. This chain links TRBV19 with TRBJ2-5; D remains unclear. Germline assignment: CDR1 LNHDA and CDR2 SQIVND (reference sequence). The germline V and J ends were trimmed by 3 bases and 2 bases, with 13 bases remaining between them. The CDR3 is 15 residues long. The CDR3 here is CASSMWYGRQETQYF. DNA of the CDR3: TGTGCCAGTAGTATGTGGTACGGTAGACAAGAGACCCAGTACTTC.

The V gene is TRBV24-1, the J gene TRBJ2-5, with TRBD1 matching 7 bases. Germline V lookup: CDR1 KGHDR, CDR2 SFDVKD. Trimming cost V 3 bases and J 2 bases; bases outside gene matches: 2. The CDR3 runs 14 residues. This chain's CDR3 is CATSDGTAQETQYF. The CDR3 DNA is TGTGCCACCAGTGATGGGACAGCTCAAGAGACCCAGTACTTC.

The rearrangement links TRBV5-4 to TRBJ2-7; a possible D gene is TRBD2 (5 bases). The ends were cut back, 5 bases at V and 5 bases at J, with 14 bases in the middle. This CDR3 comprises 13 residues. Germline lookup yields CDR1 SGHNT and CDR2 YYREEE (reference sequence). CDR3 sequence reads: CASRSVGSHEQYF. CDR3 DNA: TGTGCCAGCAGATCTGTGGGGAGCCACGAGCAGTACTTC.

This clone was found many times. The CDR3 sequence is CASSVDPGATYGYTF. CDR3 nucleotide sequence: TGTGCCAGCAGCGTAGATCCGGGAGCGACCTATGGCTACACCTTC. The chain carries TRBV9 and TRBJ1-2, with D unresolved. This CDR3 has 15 amino acids. Between the trimmed V and J ends, which lost 0 bases and 4 bases, there was a span of 13 bases. Germline V CDR1 and CDR2: SGDLS, YYNGEE.

The rearrangement joins TRBV19 to TRBJ2-7; tentative D call: TRBD1 (7 bases). The length of the CDR3 is 14 residues. Germline-derived CDR1 and CDR2 are LNHDA and SQIVND (reference sequence). V was pared by 1 base and J by 3 bases, with 10 bases between. The CDR3 coding sequence is TGTGCCAGTAGTATAGGCAGGGGGGACTACGAGCAGTACTTC. It translates to CASSIGRGDYEQYF.

V usage is TRBV6-1 and J usage is TRBJ2-4; the D is unclear. This CDR3 spans 13 amino acids. V lost 3 bases, J lost 1 base, and 4 bases lay in between. Germline assignment: CDR1 MNHNS and CDR2 SASEGT. The CDR3 sequence: CASSDPAKNIQYF. In DNA, the CDR3 is TGTGCCAGCAGTGACCCGGCCAAAAACATTCAGTACTTC.

The chain recombines TRBV9 with TRBJ2-1; D is uncertain. Germline V gene data show CDR1 as SGDLS and CDR2 as YYNGEE. Trimming shortened V by 0 bases and J by 6 bases, and 7 bases separated the two germline ends. This CDR3 has 13 amino acids. Written as DNA, the CDR3 is TGTGCCAGCAGCGTAGGAGTGGTCAATGAGCAGTTCTTC. It is translated as CASSVGVVNEQFF.

V gene TRBV5-1 combines with J gene TRBJ2-6; maybe TRBD2 (7 bases). From germline, CDR1 is SGHRS and CDR2 YFSETQ. The CDR3 runs to 17 residues. Deletions cut 4 bases from V and 2 bases from J, with 16 bases between. CDR3 coding DNA: TGCGCCAGCAGCCCCGAGGGGGGGGTTCCTGGGGCCAACGTCCTGACTTTC. The encoded protein is CASSPEGGVPGANVLTF.

This clone was seen only once. The chain recombines TRBV10-3 with TRBJ2-7; 8 positions agree with TRBD1. With 6 bases clipped from V and 0 bases from J, the junction kept 7 bases outside the gene matches. From germline, CDR1 is ENHRY and CDR2 SYGVKD. The CDR3 extends over 15 amino acids. In DNA, the CDR3 is TGTGCCATCAGAGTGGACAGGGCTAACTCCTACGAGCAGTACTTC. Protein sequence: CAIRVDRANSYEQYF.

CDR3: CASSTWQGPDSPLHF. The CDR3 DNA reads TGTGCCAGCTCCACCTGGCAGGGTCCTGATTCACCCCTCCACTTT. This chain links TRBV18 with TRBJ1-6, with D tentatively TRBD1 (5 bases). Germline V gene data show CDR1 as KGHSH and CDR2 as LQKENI. Trimming took off 6 bases at V and 8 bases at J, with 17 bases between the two ends. The CDR3 spans 15 residues.

The rearrangement joins TRBV28 to TRBJ2-7, with 12 bases matching TRBD1. There are 13 residues in the CDR3. Germline loops: CDR1 MDHEN, CDR2 SYDVKM. V shed 8 bases, J shed 3 bases, and the junction held 2 bases outside the gene matches. The CDR3 DNA reads TGTGCCAGCCGGGACAGGGGGCGCTACGAGCAGTACTTC. Translating gives CASRDRGRYEQYF.

The chain recombines TRBV18 with TRBJ1-2; D gene unclear. V dropped 0 bases and J dropped 4 bases, with 9 bases sitting between them. The germline gives CDR1 KGHSH, CDR2 LQKENI. This CDR3 region has 14 residues. The CDR3 reads CASSPPQQTYGYTF. The CDR3 nucleotides are TGTGCCAGCTCACCACCTCAACAGACCTATGGCTACACCTTC. Based on the CDR3 plus reference TRBV18 and TRBJ1-2, the full variable domain is NAGVMQNPRHLVRRRGQEARLRCSPMKGHSHVYWYRQLPEEGLKFMVYLQKENIIDESGMPKERFSAEFPKEGPSILRIQQVVRGDSAAYFCASSPPQQTYGYTFGSGTRLTVV.

The gene calls are TRBV29-1 and TRBJ2-2; 13 bases are shared with TRBD2. Germline CDR1 reads SQVTM; CDR2 reads ANQGSEA. This CDR3 is built from 15 residues. The junction had 3 bases not matched to a gene; V was cut back by 3 bases and J by 5 bases. This chain's CDR3 is CSVEGTSGITGELFF. The DNA of the CDR3 is TGCAGCGTTGAGGGGACTAGCGGGATAACCGGGGAGCTGTTTTTT.

Regarding this clone: The sample has other DNA sequences that encode this CDR3 too. This CDR3 reads CASSLVGGNTEAFF. The CDR3 bases are TGTGCCAGCAGCTTAGTTGGAGGGAACACTGAAGCTTTCTTT. The chain joins TRBV7-2 to TRBJ1-1; unclear D gene. The germline V gene has CDR1 SGHTA and CDR2 FQGNSA. CDR3 length equals 14 residues. The ends were cut back, 1 base at V and 1 base at J, with 7 bases in the middle.

The V call is TRBV5-1, the J call TRBJ2-7; 12 bases line up with TRBD2. Germline V gene sequence: CDR1 SGHRS, CDR2 YFSETQ. After removal of 3 bases from V and 3 bases from J, the junction contained 10 bases not matched to a gene. This CDR3 has 17 residues. CDR3 DNA: TGCGCCAGCAGCTGCTCCCAACTAGCGGGAGGATGCTACGAGCAGTACTTC. It is translated as CASSCSQLAGGCYEQYF.

V is TRBV11-2 and J is TRBJ2-1; 9 positions match TRBD2. With V trimmed by 5 bases and J by 3 bases, 5 bases remained unmatched. The CDR3 contains 15 residues. CDR1 SGHAT and CDR2 FQNNGV come from the germline V gene. CDR3 in DNA: TGTGCCAGCAGCAGTCCTAGCGGGAACTACAATGAGCAGTTCTTC. It is translated as CASSSPSGNYNEQFF.

This chain joins TRBV3-1 (or the pseudogene TRBV3-2) and TRBJ2-5; 8 bases match TRBD2. V lost 3 bases to trimming and J lost 5 bases; unmatched junction nucleotides: 5. Germline assignment: CDR1 LGHDT and CDR2 YNNKEL (reference sequence). The CDR3 has 14 amino acids. The CDR3 DNA follows: TGTGCCAGCAGCCAGCGGGGGGCGGGTGAGACCCAGTACTTC. This gives the protein CASSQRGAGETQYF.

The chain couples TRBV20-1 to TRBJ2-7, with TRBD2 matching over 13 bases. The CDR3 contains 15 residues. Per the germline V gene, CDR1 is DFQATT and CDR2 is SNEGSKA (reference sequence). V gave up 3 bases and J gave up 5 bases; unmatched junction bases: 7. The CDR3 protein is CSASLTSGRSDEQYF. Written as DNA, the CDR3 is TGCAGTGCTAGTTTGACTAGCGGGAGGAGCGACGAGCAGTACTTC.

This chain links TRBV7-9 with TRBJ2-1; 14 bases fit TRBD2. The CDR3 sequence is 16 residues long. Germline V gene data show CDR1 as SEHNR and CDR2 as FQNEAQ (reference sequence). V shed 7 bases, J shed 9 bases, and the junction held 11 bases outside the gene matches. The CDR3 nucleotides are TGTGCCAGCATAAACTCCGGGACTAGCGGGAGAAGTGAGCAGTTCTTC. Translating it yields CASINSGTSGRSEQFF.

The chain employs TRBV19 and TRBJ2-1, with a tentative D call TRBD1 (6 bases). In germline, CDR1 is LNHDA, CDR2 SQIVND (reference sequence). V was trimmed by 3 bases and J by 6 bases, leaving 24 bases between them. This CDR3 has 18 residues. The CDR3: CASSILMGWGQVINEQFF. The CDR3 bases are TGTGCCAGTAGTATTCTTATGGGATGGGGGCAGGTCATCAATGAGCAGTTCTTC.

The CDR3: CASSFTGPNQPQHF. CDR3 nucleotide sequence: TGTGCCAGCAGTTTTACAGGGCCCAATCAGCCCCAGCATTTT. V is TRBV28 and J is TRBJ1-5; a weak D match, TRBD1 (6 bases). This CDR3 is built from 14 residues. V lost 3 bases to trimming and J lost 3 bases, with 9 bases between them. Germline CDR1 and CDR2: MDHEN and SYDVKM.

This clone was seen a single time. The chain combines TRBV28 with TRBJ1-1, with a possible D match to TRBD1 (5 bases). This CDR3 contains 13 residues. Per germline, CDR1 MDHEN and CDR2 SYDVKM. Between the trimmed V and J ends, which lost 2 bases and 3 bases, there was a span of 7 bases. CDR3 loop: CASSLKGHTEAFF. CDR3 in DNA: TGTGCCAGCAGTTTAAAGGGGCACACTGAAGCTTTCTTT.

The genes are TRBV28 and TRBJ2-1; unclear D gene. Germline lookup yields CDR1 MDHEN and CDR2 SYDVKM. With 4 bases removed from V and 3 bases from J, the gap between germline ends came to 16 bases. The CDR3 runs 16 residues. In nucleotides, the CDR3 is TGTGCCAGCAGTTCCCCGAGCGCGTCGTACTACAATGAGCAGTTCTTC. It translates to CASSSPSASYYNEQFF.

This chain connects TRBV4-1 to TRBJ2-7; TRBD2 agrees at 13 bases. The CDR3 runs to 17 residues. Germline assignment: CDR1 MGHRA and CDR2 YSYEKL. The J segment lost 5 bases and the V segment lost 2 bases, leaving 9 bases of the junction unmatched. The CDR3 is CASSQFPGLAGRNEQYF. The DNA of the CDR3 is TGCGCCAGCAGCCAATTCCCGGGACTAGCGGGAAGGAACGAGCAGTACTTC.

The chain uses TRBV19 and TRBJ2-1; 7 nucleotides match TRBD2. Germline CDR1 LNHDA, CDR2 SQIVND (reference sequence). This CDR3 region has 12 residues. V gave up 8 bases and J gave up 7 bases; unmatched junction bases: 5. CDR3 in amino acids: CASCGSLNEQFF. The CDR3, as DNA: TGTGCCAGTTGCGGGAGCTTAAATGAGCAGTTCTTC.